The TCR beta chain described here comes from a study of T-cell memory formation after mild COVID-19. Only a few counts were recorded for this clonotype. CDR1 and CDR2 from the germline V gene are SGHVS and FQNEAQ. The CDR3 contains 12 residues. V gave up 7 bases and J gave up 8 bases, with 11 bases separating them. Each CDR3 protein gets one entry after TCRdb re-called the 5' RACE reads with MiXCR. The table includes around 130,000 distinct CDR3 sequences, 5% to 6.5% detected once. Input material: PBMCs or a T cell subset sorted from them (not recorded which). This sequence was found in an adult woman who had mild COVID-19 (a few samples of this study predate the infection). Cell type and time point are not known. This chain connects TRBV7-8 to TRBJ2-2, with D possibly being TRBD1 (6 bases). CDR3 amino acids: CASKGDPGELFF. The CDR3 bases are TGTGCCAGCAAGGGGGATCCGGGGGAGCTGTTTTTT.